One T cell receptor (beta chain) is described in this entry. Its antigen is currently unknown. This entry comes from a study of T cell responses to AZD1222 COVID-19 vaccine. Study-wide findings and caveats: Reportedly, nearly half the spike-specific TCRs target unmutated variant regions. Spike-specific TCR breadth and depth rose after two AZD1222 doses. Baseline serostatus was positive in only six AZD1222 recipients. The donor cohort was predominantly white British with a female majority, and clonal diversity may have been underestimated.

Germline loops: CDR1 MNHNS, CDR2 SASEGT. V was cut by 2 bases and J by 4 bases, with 17 bases left in between. The CDR3 is 16 amino acids. The method was immunoSEQ multiplex PCR; TCRdb's version includes in-frame clones alone and lacks a portion of them. The sample lists tens of thousands of clones; 80% to 90% were seen once. The sequenced sample was peripheral blood, obtained on day 0 of MenACWY control vaccination. V usage is TRBV6-1 and J usage is TRBJ2-5, with D perhaps matching TRBD1 or TRBD2 (5 bases each). This receptor was taken from an adult in good health. CDR3 nucleotide sequence: TGTGCCAGCAGTGAAATAGGTATCGGGGCCTCAGAGACCCAGTACTTC. Amino acid sequence: CASSEIGIGASETQYF.